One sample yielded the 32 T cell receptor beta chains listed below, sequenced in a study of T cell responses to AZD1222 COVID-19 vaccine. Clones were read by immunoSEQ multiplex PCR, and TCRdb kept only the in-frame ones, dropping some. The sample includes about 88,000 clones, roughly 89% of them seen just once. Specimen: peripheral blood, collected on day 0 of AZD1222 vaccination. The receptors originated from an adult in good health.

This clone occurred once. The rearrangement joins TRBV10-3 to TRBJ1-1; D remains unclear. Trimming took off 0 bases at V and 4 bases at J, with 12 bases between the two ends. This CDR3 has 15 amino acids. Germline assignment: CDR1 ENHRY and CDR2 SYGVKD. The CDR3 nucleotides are TGTGCCATCAGTGAGTCTTTGGGCGGGTCCACTGAAGCTTTCTTT. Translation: CAISESLGGSTEAFF.

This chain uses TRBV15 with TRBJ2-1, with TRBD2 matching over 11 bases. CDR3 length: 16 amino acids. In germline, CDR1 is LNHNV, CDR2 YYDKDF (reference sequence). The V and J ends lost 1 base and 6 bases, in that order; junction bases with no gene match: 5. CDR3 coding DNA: TGTGCCACCAGCAGAGGAGTTAGCGGGAGGGCCAATGAGCAGTTCTTC. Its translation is CATSRGVSGRANEQFF. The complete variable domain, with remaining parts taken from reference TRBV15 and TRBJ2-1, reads DAMVIQNPRYQVTQFGKPVTLSCSQTLNHNVMYWYQQKSSQAPKLLFHYYDKDFNNEADTPDNFQSRRPNTSFCFLDIRSPGLGDTAMYLCATSRGVSGRANEQFFGPGTRLTVL.

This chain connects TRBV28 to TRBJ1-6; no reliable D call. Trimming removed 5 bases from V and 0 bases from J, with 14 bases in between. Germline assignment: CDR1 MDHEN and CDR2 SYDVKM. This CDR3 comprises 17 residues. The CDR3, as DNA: TGTGCCAGCAGTCTTGGAGGCAGGAGCTCCTATAATTCACCCCTCCACTTT. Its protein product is CASSLGGRSSYNSPLHF.

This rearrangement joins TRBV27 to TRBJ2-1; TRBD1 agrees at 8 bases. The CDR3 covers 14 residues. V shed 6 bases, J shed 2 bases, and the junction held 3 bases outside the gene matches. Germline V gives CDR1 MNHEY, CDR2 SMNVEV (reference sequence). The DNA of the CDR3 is TGTGCCAGCAGGGGACAGGAAGCCTACAATGAGCAGTTCTTC. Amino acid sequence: CASRGQEAYNEQFF.

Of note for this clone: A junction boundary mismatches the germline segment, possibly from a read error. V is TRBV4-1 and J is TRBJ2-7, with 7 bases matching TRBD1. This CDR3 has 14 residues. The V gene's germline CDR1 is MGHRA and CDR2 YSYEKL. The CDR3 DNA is TGCGCCAGCAGCCAAGATTGCGGTCGGGACAGTGGCCTCTTC. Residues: CASSQDCGRDSGLF.

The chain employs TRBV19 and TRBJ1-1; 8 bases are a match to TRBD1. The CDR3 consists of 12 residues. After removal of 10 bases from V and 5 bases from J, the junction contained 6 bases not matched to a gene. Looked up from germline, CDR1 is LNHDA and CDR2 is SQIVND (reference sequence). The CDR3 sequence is CATARQGTEAFF. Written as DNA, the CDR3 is TGTGCCACCGCCCGACAGGGGACTGAAGCTTTCTTT.

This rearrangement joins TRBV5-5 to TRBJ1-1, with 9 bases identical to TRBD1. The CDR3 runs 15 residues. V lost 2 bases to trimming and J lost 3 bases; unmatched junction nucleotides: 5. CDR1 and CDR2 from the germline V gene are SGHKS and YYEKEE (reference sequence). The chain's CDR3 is CASSFGQGSYTEAFF. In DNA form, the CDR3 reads TGTGCCAGCAGCTTCGGACAGGGGTCTTACACTGAAGCTTTCTTT.

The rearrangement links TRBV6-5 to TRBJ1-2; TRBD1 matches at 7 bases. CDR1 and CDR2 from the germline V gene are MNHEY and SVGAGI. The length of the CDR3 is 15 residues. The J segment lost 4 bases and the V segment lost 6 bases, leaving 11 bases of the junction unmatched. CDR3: CASSPPDRFPYGYTF. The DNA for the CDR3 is TGTGCCAGCAGCCCCCCGGACAGGTTCCCCTATGGCTACACCTTC.

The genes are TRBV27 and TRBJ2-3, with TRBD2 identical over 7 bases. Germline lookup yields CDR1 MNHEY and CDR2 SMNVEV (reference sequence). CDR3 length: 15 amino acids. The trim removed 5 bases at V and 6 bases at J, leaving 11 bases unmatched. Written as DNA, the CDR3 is TGTGCCAGCAGTGAGCGGGACGCTGGATCGGATACGCAGTATTTT. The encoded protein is CASSERDAGSDTQYF.

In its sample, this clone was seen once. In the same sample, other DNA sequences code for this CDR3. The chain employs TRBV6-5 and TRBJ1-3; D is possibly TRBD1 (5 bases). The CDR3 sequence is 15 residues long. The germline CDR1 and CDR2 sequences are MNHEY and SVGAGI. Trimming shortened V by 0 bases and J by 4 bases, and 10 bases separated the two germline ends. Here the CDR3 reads CASSYSGVSGNTIYF. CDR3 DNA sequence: TGTGCCAGCAGTTACTCGGGGGTATCAGGAAACACCATATATTTT.

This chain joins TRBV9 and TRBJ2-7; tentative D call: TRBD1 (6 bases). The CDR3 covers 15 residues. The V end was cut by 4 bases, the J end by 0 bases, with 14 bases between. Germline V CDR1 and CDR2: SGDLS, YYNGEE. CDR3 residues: CASSPRWDNSYEQYF. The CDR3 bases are TGTGCCAGCAGCCCCCGTTGGGACAACTCCTACGAGCAGTACTTC. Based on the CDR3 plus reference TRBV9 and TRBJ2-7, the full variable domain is DSGVTQTPKHLITATGQRVTLRCSPRSGDLSVYWYQQSLDQGLQFLIQYYNGEERAKGNILERFSAQQFPDLHSELNLSSLELGDSALYFCASSPRWDNSYEQYFGPGTRLTVT.

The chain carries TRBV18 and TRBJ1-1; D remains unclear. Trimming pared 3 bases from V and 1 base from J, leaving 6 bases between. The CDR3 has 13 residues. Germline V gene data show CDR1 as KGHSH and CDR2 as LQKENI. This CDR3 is CASSPTQNTEAFF. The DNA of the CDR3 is TGTGCCAGCTCACCCACACAGAACACTGAAGCTTTCTTT.

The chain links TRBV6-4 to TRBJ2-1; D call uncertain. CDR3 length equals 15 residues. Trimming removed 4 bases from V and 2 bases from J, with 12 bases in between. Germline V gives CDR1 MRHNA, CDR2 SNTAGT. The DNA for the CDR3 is TGTGCCAGCAGTGGACTCCTAACCACCTACAATGAGCAGTTCTTC. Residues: CASSGLLTTYNEQFF.

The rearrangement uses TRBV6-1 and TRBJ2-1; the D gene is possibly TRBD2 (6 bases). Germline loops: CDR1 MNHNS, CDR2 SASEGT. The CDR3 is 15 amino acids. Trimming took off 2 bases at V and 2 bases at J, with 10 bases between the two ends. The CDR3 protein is CASSEILAPYNEQFF. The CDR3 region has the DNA TGTGCCAGCAGTGAAATACTAGCCCCCTACAATGAGCAGTTCTTC.

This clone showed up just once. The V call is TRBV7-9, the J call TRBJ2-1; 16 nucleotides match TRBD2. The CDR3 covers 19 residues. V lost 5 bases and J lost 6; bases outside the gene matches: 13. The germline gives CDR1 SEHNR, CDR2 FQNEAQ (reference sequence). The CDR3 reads CASSPVPGLAGGSLNEQFF. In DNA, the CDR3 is TGTGCCAGCAGCCCCGTCCCGGGACTAGCGGGGGGGAGCCTCAATGAGCAGTTCTTC. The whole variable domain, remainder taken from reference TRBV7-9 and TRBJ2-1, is DTGVSQNPRHKITKRGQNVTFRCDPISEHNRLYWYRQTLGQGPEFLTYFQNEAQLEKSRLLSDRFSAERPKGSFSTLEIQRTEQGDSAMYLCASSPVPGLAGGSLNEQFFGPGTRLTVL.

CDR3 in amino acids: CASSFEGSDTQYF. CDR3 coding DNA: TGTGCCAGCAGCTTTGAGGGATCAGATACGCAGTATTTT. The J gene is TRBJ2-3, the V gene TRBV5-5; D possibly corresponds to TRBD2 (5 bases). The CDR3 runs to 13 residues. The ends were cut back, 2 bases at V and 4 bases at J, with 8 bases in the middle. Per the germline V gene, CDR1 is SGHKS and CDR2 is YYEKEE (reference sequence). The complete variable domain, with remaining parts taken from reference TRBV5-5 and TRBJ2-3, reads DAGVTQSPTHLIKTRGQQVTLRCSPISGHKSVSWYQQVLGQGPQFIFQYYEKEERGRGNFPDRFSARQFPNYSSELNVNALLLGDSALYLCASSFEGSDTQYFGPGTRLTVL.

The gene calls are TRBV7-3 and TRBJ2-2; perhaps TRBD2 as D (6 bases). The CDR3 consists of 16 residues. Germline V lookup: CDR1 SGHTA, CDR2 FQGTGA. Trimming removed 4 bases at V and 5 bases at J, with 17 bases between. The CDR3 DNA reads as TGTGCCAGCAGCTCGAGTAGCGGTCTGGGTACCGGGGAGCTGTTTTTT. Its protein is CASSSSSGLGTGELFF.

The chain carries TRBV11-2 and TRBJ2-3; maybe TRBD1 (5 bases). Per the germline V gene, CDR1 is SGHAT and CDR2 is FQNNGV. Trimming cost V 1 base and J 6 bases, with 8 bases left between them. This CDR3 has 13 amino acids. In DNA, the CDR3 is TGTGCCAGCAGCTTAGGAAAGGGGGATACGCAGTATTTT. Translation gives CASSLGKGDTQYF.

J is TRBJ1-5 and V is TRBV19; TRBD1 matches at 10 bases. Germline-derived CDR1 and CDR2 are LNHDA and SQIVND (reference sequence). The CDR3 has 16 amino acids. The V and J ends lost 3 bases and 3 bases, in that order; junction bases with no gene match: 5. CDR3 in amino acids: CASSMGQGLDNQPQHF. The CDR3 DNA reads TGTGCCAGTAGTATGGGACAGGGGCTAGACAATCAGCCCCAGCATTTT.

The CDR3 loop is CASTGLAGVGDTQYF. Here the CDR3 DNA reads TGTGCCAGCACCGGGCTAGCGGGAGTTGGAGATACGCAGTATTTT. The V call is TRBV6-5, the J call TRBJ2-3, with 10 bases matching TRBD2. The germline V gene has CDR1 MNHEY and CDR2 SVGAGI. This CDR3 contains 15 residues. Trimming cost V 7 bases and J 5 bases; bases outside gene matches: 9.

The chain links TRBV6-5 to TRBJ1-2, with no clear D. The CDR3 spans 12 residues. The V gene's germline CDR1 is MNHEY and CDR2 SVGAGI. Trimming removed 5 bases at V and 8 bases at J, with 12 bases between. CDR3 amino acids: CASSPSGGGYTF. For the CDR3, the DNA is TGTGCCAGCAGTCCCTCAGGCGGGGGCTACACCTTC.

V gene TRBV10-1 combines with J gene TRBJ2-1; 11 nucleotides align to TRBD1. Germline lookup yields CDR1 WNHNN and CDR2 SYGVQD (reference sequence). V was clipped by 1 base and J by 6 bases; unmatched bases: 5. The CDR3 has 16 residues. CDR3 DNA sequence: TGCGCCAGCAGTGAGTGGGGGACAGGGGGAATCAATGAGCAGTTCTTC. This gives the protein CASSEWGTGGINEQFF.

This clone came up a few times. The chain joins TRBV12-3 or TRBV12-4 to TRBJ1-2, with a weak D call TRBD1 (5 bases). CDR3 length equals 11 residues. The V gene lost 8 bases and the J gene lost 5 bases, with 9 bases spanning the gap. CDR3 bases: TGTGCCAGCGGGGCCTTGTATGGCTACACCTTC. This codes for CASGALYGYTF.

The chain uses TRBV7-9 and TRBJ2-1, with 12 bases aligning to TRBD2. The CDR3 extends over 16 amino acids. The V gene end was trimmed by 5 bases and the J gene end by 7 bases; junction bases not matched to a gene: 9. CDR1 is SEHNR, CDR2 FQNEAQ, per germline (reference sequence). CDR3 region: CASSMTTSGRANEQFF. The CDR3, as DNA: TGTGCCAGCAGCATGACGACTAGCGGGAGAGCAAATGAGCAGTTCTTC. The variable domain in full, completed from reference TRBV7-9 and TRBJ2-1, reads DTGVSQNPRHKITKRGQNVTFRCDPISEHNRLYWYRQTLGQGPEFLTYFQNEAQLEKSRLLSDRFSAERPKGSFSTLEIQRTEQGDSAMYLCASSMTTSGRANEQFFGPGTRLTVL.

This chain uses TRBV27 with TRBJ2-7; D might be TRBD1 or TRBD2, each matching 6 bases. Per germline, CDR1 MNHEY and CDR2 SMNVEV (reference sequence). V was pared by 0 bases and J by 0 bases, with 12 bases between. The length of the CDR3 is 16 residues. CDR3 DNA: TGTGCCAGCAGTTTATCACCGGGGGCTAGCTCCTACGAGCAGTACTTC. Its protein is CASSLSPGASSYEQYF.

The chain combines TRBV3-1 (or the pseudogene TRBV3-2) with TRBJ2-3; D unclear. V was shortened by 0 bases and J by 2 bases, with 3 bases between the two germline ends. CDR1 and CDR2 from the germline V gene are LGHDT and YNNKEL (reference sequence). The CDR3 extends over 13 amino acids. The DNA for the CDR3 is TGTGCCAGCAGCCAAGAGAACACAGATACGCAGTATTTT. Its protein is CASSQENTDTQYF.

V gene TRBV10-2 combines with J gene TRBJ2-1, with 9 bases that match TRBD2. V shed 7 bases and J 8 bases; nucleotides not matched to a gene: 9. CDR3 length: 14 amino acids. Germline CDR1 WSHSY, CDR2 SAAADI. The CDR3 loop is CASTKREVEDEQFF. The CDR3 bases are TGCGCCAGCACGAAGCGGGAGGTCGAGGATGAGCAGTTCTTC.

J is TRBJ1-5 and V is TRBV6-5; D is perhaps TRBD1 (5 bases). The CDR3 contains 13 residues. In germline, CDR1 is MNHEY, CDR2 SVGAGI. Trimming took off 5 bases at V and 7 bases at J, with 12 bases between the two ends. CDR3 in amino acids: CASSPQGGQPQHF. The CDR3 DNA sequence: TGTGCCAGCAGTCCCCAGGGAGGGCAGCCCCAGCATTTT.

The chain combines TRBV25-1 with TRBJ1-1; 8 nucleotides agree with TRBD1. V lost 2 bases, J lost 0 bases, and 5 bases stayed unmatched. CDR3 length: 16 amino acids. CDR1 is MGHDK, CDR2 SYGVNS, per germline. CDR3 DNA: TGTGCCAGCAGTGAAGGTGGGACAGGTATGAACACTGAAGCTTTCTTT. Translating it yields CASSEGGTGMNTEAFF.

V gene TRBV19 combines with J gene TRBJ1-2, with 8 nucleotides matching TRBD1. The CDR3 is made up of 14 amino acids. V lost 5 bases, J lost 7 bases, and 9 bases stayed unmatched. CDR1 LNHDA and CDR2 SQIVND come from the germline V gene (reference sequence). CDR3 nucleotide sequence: TGTGCCAGTAGTTCCGAAAACAGGGGGTTTGGCTACACCTTC. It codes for CASSSENRGFGYTF.

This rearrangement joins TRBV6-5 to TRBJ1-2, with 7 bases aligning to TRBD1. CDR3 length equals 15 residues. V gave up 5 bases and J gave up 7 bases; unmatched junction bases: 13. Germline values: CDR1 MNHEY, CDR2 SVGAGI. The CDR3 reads CASSRRQGFWGGYTF. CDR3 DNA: TGTGCCAGCAGTCGCCGACAGGGCTTCTGGGGTGGCTACACCTTC.

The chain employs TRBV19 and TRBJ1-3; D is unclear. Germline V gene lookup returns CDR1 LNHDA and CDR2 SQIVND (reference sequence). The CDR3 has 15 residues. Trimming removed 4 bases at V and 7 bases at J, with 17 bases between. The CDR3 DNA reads TGTGCCAGTAGTAGTTCAGGTAATCGACGGAACACCATATATTTT. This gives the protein CASSSSGNRRNTIYF.